This T cell receptor beta chain was profiled in a study of CD8 T cells in ankylosing spondylitis (dated by TCRdb to the late 2010s). Looking at the study overall: T cell receptor beta repertoires were profiled in healthy donors and ankylosing spondylitis patients so that disease-linked TCR variants could be found. The full study cohort comprised about 25 ankylosing spondylitis patients and around 100 healthy donors. Peripheral blood samples were taken, and synovial fluid was additionally collected from ankylosing spondylitis patients. What the work shows at the level of the full study, not this receptor alone: Blood from ankylosing spondylitis patients appeared to be characterized by a TCR beta motif composed of several highly homologous amino acid variants. The disease-linked clones showed a CD8+ phenotype and occurred at relatively low frequencies in peripheral blood. According to the report, matched synovial fluid samples from ankylosing spondylitis patients were significantly enriched for the disease-linked clones. Some motif variants were previously reported in synovial fluid and blood of reactive arthritis patients, suggesting common disease-initiation mechanisms.

V lost 3 bases and J lost 6 bases; the stretch between them is 13 bases long. The CDR3, cysteine through phenylalanine, is 14 amino acids long. The read is trimmed to its CDR3 DNA, 42 bases read in frame from base 1. Sequences LNHDA (CDR1) and SQIVND (CDR2) are obtained from the germline V gene (reference sequence). TCRdb names Illumina HiSeq 2500 as the instrument used. Quantitative 5'-RACE with molecular barcodes was the method used to prepare the TCR beta libraries. Concerning the study's data processing: To identify disease-linked TCR variants, a new computational method was used, one built on a probabilistic model of VDJ rearrangement. TCRdb applied fastp at Q25 and MiXCR to the public reads, then kept only in-frame beta chains. Every distinct CDR3 protein forms one entry, paired with its most common genes and DNA. For this entry, the V and J calls and clone size follow TCRdb and not the study's own pipeline. The sample data list about 360,000 distinct CDR3 sequences, and 20% to 25% of these were observed just once. Under 15% of the sample belongs to the ten largest clones.

This clonotype has more than one count but fewer than ten. The antigen it recognizes is unknown. Base qualities are not recorded, but no much larger clone differs from it by a single base. Material for sequencing was blood, either unsorted or a sorted T cell fraction (not recorded which). Recombination linked TRBV19 to TRBJ2-3, and perhaps TRBD1 as D gene, on 5 matching bases. This TCR was recovered from a male donor with ankylosing spondylitis or in good health (not recorded which). The DNA sequence follows: TGTGCCAGTAGTATGTCAGGGTTTATCGATACGCAGTATTTT. Translated, it gives CASSMSGFIDTQYF.